Below, 2 T cell receptor beta chains from the same sample are listed, as sequenced in a study of immune heterogeneity within non-small cell lung tumors. TCR beta CDR3 amplification used multiplex PCR with 32 V and 13 J primers. TCRdb itself ran the multiplex PCR reads through MiXCR, one entry per CDR3 protein. This sample has around 4,200 distinct CDR3 sequences, with about 25% found just once. Genomic DNA from bulk tumor acted as the template, and roughly 0.55 ug was loaded per sample. Primary tumors were biopsied several times each, far apart, intraoperatively. Newly diagnosed with untreated non-small cell lung cancer, the patients underwent curative surgery. Sequenced material: lung tumor tissue. The receptors were gathered from a middle-aged man with non-small cell lung cancer.

Judged by abundance, this clonotype is medium-sized. Here the CDR3 reads CSARDDRDRPYEQYF. DNA for the CDR3: TGCAGTGCTAGAGATGACAGGGACCGCCCCTACGAGCAGTACTTC. The chain has TRBV20-1 and TRBJ2-7; 7 bases align to TRBD1. The CDR3 covers 15 residues. Germline loops: CDR1 DFQATT, CDR2 SNEGSKA (reference sequence). V trimming: 0 bases; J trimming: 2 bases; junction bases outside the gene matches: 7.

In this sample, this clonotype is medium-sized. An end of the junction differs from the germline gene, which may be a read error. The chain recombines TRBV28 with TRBJ2-4, with D maybe TRBD2 (6 bases). Germline lookup yields CDR1 MDHEN and CDR2 SYDVKM. This CDR3 is 13 amino acids long. In DNA form, the CDR3 reads TGTGCCAGCAGTAATCCGGGACGGGGCTCGGGGGACTTC. This gives the protein CASSNPGRGSGDF. The variable domain in full, completed from reference TRBV28 and TRBJ2-4, reads DVKVTQSSRYLVKRTGEKVFLECVQDMDHENMFWYRQDPGLGLRLIYFSYDVKMKEKGDIPEGYSVSREKKERFSLILESASTNQTSMYLCASSNPGRGSGDFGAGTRLSVL.